These 13 T cell receptor beta chains share one sample of origin, sequenced in a study of human T cells and chemical hapten exposure. TCRdb reprocessed the RACE reads via MiXCR and lists one record per CDR3 protein. Among some 340,000 distinct CDR3 sequences, approximately 6.3% were seen once, and the ten largest hold about 8%. Time point denoted: patch test 1, 2 weeks after DPC sensitization. Noted treatment: therapeutic diphenylcyclopropenone sensitization with weekly scalp DPC. The sequencing here drew on whole blood, taken in connection with sensitization to the hapten diphenylcyclopropenone (DPC). These receptors all stem from a woman aged 18-29 years with alopecia areata. Some clones in this sample may be carry-over from other donors' samples.

J is TRBJ1-1 and V is TRBV18; TRBD1 matches at 8 bases. The V and J ends lost 5 bases and 4 bases, in that order; junction bases with no gene match: 12. Germline V lookup: CDR1 KGHSH, CDR2 LQKENI. This CDR3 has 16 amino acids. The chain's CDR3 is CASSSDRVGLSTEAFF. The CDR3 DNA is TGTGCCAGCTCATCGGACAGGGTGGGTTTGAGCACTGAAGCTTTCTTT.

Many counts were recorded for this clonotype. The CDR3 is CASSQEPYRDRGRGYTF. CDR3 sequence (DNA): TGTGCCAGCAGCCAAGAACCATACAGGGACAGGGGGCGCGGCTACACCTTC. The rearrangement joins TRBV3-1 to TRBJ1-2; 12 nucleotides line up with TRBD1. The CDR3 covers 17 residues. Germline V gene sequence: CDR1 LGHDT, CDR2 YNNKEL (reference sequence). V dropped 0 bases and J dropped 8; count of bases not matched to a gene: 10.

This clonotype was observed a handful of times. This chain joins TRBV6-5 and TRBJ1-4, with TRBD1 as a possible D gene (6 bases). Germline V lookup: CDR1 MNHEY, CDR2 SVGAGI. The CDR3 is 14 residues long. V lost 4 bases and J lost 12, with 18 bases in between. Here the CDR3 DNA reads TGTGCCAGCAGTTCGACGCAGGGGTTTTTCGAACTGTTTTTT. It yields the protein CASSSTQGFFELFF.

This chain links TRBV4-3 with TRBJ1-4; D might be TRBD1 (6 bases). V lost 3 bases to trimming and J lost 7 bases, with 18 bases between them. The CDR3 is made up of 16 amino acids. Looked up from germline, CDR1 is LGHNA and CDR2 is YSLEER. The CDR3 DNA reads as TGCGCCAGCAGCCATTACACAGGGTCGGGAGTTGAAAAACTGTTTTTT. As protein: CASSHYTGSGVEKLFF.

The chain has TRBV20-1 and TRBJ2-1, with 11 positions matching TRBD2. Unmatched junction bases numbered 8, after V lost 0 bases and J lost 1 base. The CDR3 sequence is 18 residues long. Germline V gives CDR1 DFQATT, CDR2 SNEGSKA (reference sequence). The CDR3 protein is CSARDRLAGGLSYNEQFF. For the CDR3, the DNA is TGCAGTGCTAGAGATCGCCTAGCGGGGGGCTTATCCTACAATGAGCAGTTCTTC.

This clonotype showed up just a few times. The rearrangement joins TRBV20-1 to TRBJ2-1, with D perhaps being TRBD1 or TRBD2 (5 bases each). The CDR3 runs 14 residues. V shed 4 bases and J shed 5 bases, with 15 bases lying between them. Germline values: CDR1 DFQATT, CDR2 SNEGSKA (reference sequence). The CDR3 spells CSAKRGSGNNEQFF. The CDR3 bases are TGCAGTGCTAAAAGGGGCTCGGGAAACAATGAGCAGTTCTTC.

This clonotype was detected many times. This sequence joins TRBV7-2 and TRBJ2-2; 10 bases fit TRBD2. Germline lookup yields CDR1 SGHTA and CDR2 FQGNSA. This CDR3 is built from 16 residues. V was pared by 5 bases and J by 4 bases, with 7 bases of the junction left unmatched. CDR3 nucleotides: TGTGCCAGCAGCCCCGTAGCGGGGGGAGGCACCGGGGAGCTGTTTTTT. Its translation is CASSPVAGGGTGELFF.

The chain's CDR3 is CASTLRKETQYF. For the CDR3, the DNA is TGTGCCAGCACTTTGAGGAAAGAGACCCAGTACTTC. The chain employs TRBV2 and TRBJ2-5; D not resolved. The length of the CDR3 is 12 residues. Germline CDR1 SNHLY, CDR2 FYNNEI. The ends were cut back, 7 bases at V and 3 bases at J, with 9 bases in the middle.

This clonotype was observed at least ten times. The chain uses TRBV9 and TRBJ2-3; 8 nucleotides match TRBD2. The germline V gene encodes CDR1 SGDLS and CDR2 YYNGEE. The CDR3 loop spans 16 amino acids. Trimming removed 3 bases from V and 2 bases from J; junction bases left unmatched: 8. The CDR3 here is CASSENQAGDTDTQYF. Written as DNA, the CDR3 is TGTGCCAGCAGCGAAAATCAAGCGGGGGACACAGATACGCAGTATTTT.

The chain has TRBV5-1 and TRBJ1-2; no definite D call. This CDR3 has 14 residues. V lost 3 bases and J 2 bases, leaving 11 bases between the germline ends. Germline values: CDR1 SGHRS, CDR2 YFSETQ. The CDR3 DNA follows: TGCGCCAGCAGCTCCGGTCCAGAAAACTATGGCTACACCTTC. It is translated as CASSSGPENYGYTF.

This clonotype was observed a handful of times. The CDR3 nucleotides are TGCAGTGCTAGAGACCTACAGGGATGGGGCCTCTCTGGAAACACCATATATTTT. The encoded protein is CSARDLQGWGLSGNTIYF. The chain links TRBV20-1 to TRBJ1-3; TRBD1 might be the D (6 bases). Germline CDR1 and CDR2: DFQATT and SNEGSKA (reference sequence). V dropped 0 bases and J dropped 0 bases, with 18 bases sitting between them. CDR3 length: 18 amino acids.

This clonotype turned up a few times. The chain is built from TRBV7-8 and TRBJ1-1; D unresolved. The CDR3 covers 15 residues. Trimming took 2 bases from V and 8 from J, leaving 18 bases between them. CDR1 is SGHVS, CDR2 FQNEAQ, per germline. This CDR3 is CASSLLLGMLGEAFF. CDR3 DNA sequence: TGTGCCAGCAGCTTACTGTTGGGAATGCTGGGGGAAGCTTTCTTT.

This clonotype appeared a few times. The V gene is TRBV20-1, the J gene TRBJ1-1; 7 bases fit TRBD1. CDR1 is DFQATT, CDR2 SNEGSKA, per germline (reference sequence). J lost 1 base, V lost 6 bases, and 5 bases had no gene match. The CDR3 runs 13 residues. The CDR3 loop reads CSASGQPNTEAFF. The CDR3 DNA follows: TGCAGTGCGTCGGGACAGCCGAACACTGAAGCTTTCTTT.